One and the same sample provided the 13 T cell receptor beta chains below, sequenced in a study of a mutant IDH1 vaccine in newly diagnosed glioma. Stated time point: week 5, during vaccination. Every vaccination contained 300 ug of the mutant IDH1 20-mer peptide and was paired with topical imiquimod. Their recognized antigens are unknown. Sequenced by immunoSEQ multiplex PCR; TCRdb stores in-frame clones only, minus some. The sample carries 30,000 to 40,000 clones, about 80% recorded once. The sample was PBMCs, taken from a glioma patient whose treatment included an IDH1 peptide vaccine. Receptors originate from a man aged 30 to 39 with glioma.

CDR3 region: CASSQDASAWRPEAFF. The CDR3 DNA is TGCGCCAGCAGCCAAGATGCGAGTGCGTGGAGGCCTGAAGCTTTCTTT. The chain is built from TRBV4-1 and TRBJ1-1; no clear D. The germline V and J ends were trimmed by 0 bases and 6 bases, with 17 bases remaining between them. The CDR3 is 16 amino acids. CDR1 and CDR2 from the germline V gene are MGHRA and YSYEKL.

This sequence joins TRBV2 and TRBJ2-7, with a tentative D call TRBD2 (5 bases). The V end lost 4 bases, the J end lost 2 bases, and 12 bases lay between the germline ends. CDR1 and CDR2 from the germline V gene are SNHLY and FYNNEI. The CDR3 totals 14 residues. The CDR3 region is CASSGTQEAYEQYF. DNA for the CDR3: TGTGCCAGCAGTGGGACTCAGGAAGCCTACGAGCAGTACTTC. Full variable domain (remainder filled in from reference TRBV2 and TRBJ2-7): EPEVTQTPSHQVTQMGQEVILRCVPISNHLYFYWYRQILGQKVEFLVSFYNNEISEKSEIFDDQFSVERPDGSNFTLKIRSTKLEDSAMYFCASSGTQEAYEQYFGPGTRLTVT.

The chain recombines TRBV2 with TRBJ2-7; a weak D match, TRBD1 (5 bases). The V and J ends lost 3 bases and 5 bases respectively, with 17 bases between them. In germline, CDR1 is SNHLY, CDR2 FYNNEI. This CDR3 is 15 amino acids long. CDR3 in amino acids: CASSDPAGPPDEQYF. The CDR3 DNA sequence: TGTGCCAGCAGTGACCCTGCAGGGCCCCCGGACGAGCAGTACTTC. Variable domain in full (rest from reference TRBV2 and TRBJ2-7): EPEVTQTPSHQVTQMGQEVILRCVPISNHLYFYWYRQILGQKVEFLVSFYNNEISEKSEIFDDQFSVERPDGSNFTLKIRSTKLEDSAMYFCASSDPAGPPDEQYFGPGTRLTVT.

The V gene is TRBV15, the J gene TRBJ2-3; unclear D gene. Germline CDR1 and CDR2: LNHNV and YYDKDF (reference sequence). CDR3 length: 13 residues. V was clipped by 3 bases and J by 6 bases, with 10 bases between them. Here the CDR3 DNA reads TGTGCCACCAGCAGCGATCATCAGGATACGCAGTATTTT. This encodes CATSSDHQDTQYF.

V usage is TRBV13 and J usage is TRBJ1-2; 8 nucleotides line up with TRBD1. CDR3 length equals 15 residues. Germline loops: CDR1 PRHDT, CDR2 FYEKMQ (reference sequence). V lost 1 base and J lost 1; bases outside the gene matches: 2. The CDR3 spells CASSLEGQVNYGYTF. CDR3 nucleotides: TGTGCCAGCAGCTTAGAGGGACAGGTTAACTATGGCTACACCTTC. Combining the CDR3 with reference TRBV13 and TRBJ1-2 gives the whole variable domain AAGVIQSPRHLIKEKRETATLKCYPIPRHDTVYWYQQGPGQDPQFLISFYEKMQSDKGSIPDRFSAQQFSDYHSELNMSSLELGDSALYFCASSLEGQVNYGYTFGSGTRLTVV.

The rearrangement uses TRBV4-1 and TRBJ1-1; D is unresolved. V was shortened by 5 bases and J by 2 bases, with 21 bases between the two germline ends. CDR3 size: 17 residues. Germline V gene data show CDR1 as MGHRA and CDR2 as YSYEKL. This chain's CDR3 is CASSKDPTPTPNTEAFF. The CDR3 DNA reads as TGCGCCAGCAGCAAGGATCCTACCCCAACGCCCAACACTGAAGCTTTCTTT.

The CDR3 here is CASLKSGTSGYNEQFF. The DNA of the CDR3 is TGTGCCAGCCTAAAGAGCGGGACTAGCGGTTACAATGAGCAGTTCTTC. The chain combines TRBV2 with TRBJ2-1; 11 bases are shared with TRBD2. Germline V gives CDR1 SNHLY, CDR2 FYNNEI. CDR3 length equals 16 residues. The junction had 10 bases not matched to a gene; V was cut back by 8 bases and J by 4 bases.

The chain links TRBV27 to TRBJ1-4; D remains ambiguous. Germline CDR1 reads MNHEY; CDR2 reads SMNVEV (reference sequence). Deletions cut 6 bases from V and 3 bases from J, with 14 bases between. There are 15 residues in the CDR3. CDR3 amino acids: CASRTFRNSNEKLFF. CDR3 nucleotide sequence: TGTGCCAGCAGGACTTTTAGGAACTCTAATGAAAAACTGTTTTTT.

The CDR3 reads CASSRISNQPQHF. The CDR3 region has the DNA TGTGCCAGCAGCAGAATTAGCAATCAGCCCCAGCATTTT. This chain links TRBV6-5 with TRBJ1-5, with unresolved D. The CDR3 totals 13 residues. Germline V gene sequence: CDR1 MNHEY, CDR2 SVGAGI. V lost 6 bases to trimming and J lost 0 bases, with 6 bases between them.

This rearrangement joins TRBV4-1 to TRBJ1-1; a possible D gene is TRBD1 (5 bases). This CDR3 spans 15 amino acids. CDR1 is MGHRA and CDR2 is YSYEKL in the germline V gene. Between the trimmed V and J ends, which lost 8 bases and 2 bases, there was a span of 18 bases. The CDR3 protein is CASAGTGMRNTEAFF. The CDR3 bases are TGCGCCAGCGCGGGGACCGGAATGAGAAACACTGAAGCTTTCTTT.

J is TRBJ1-1 and V is TRBV5-1; 9 nucleotides agree with TRBD1. The germline V gene encodes CDR1 SGHRS and CDR2 YFSETQ. The CDR3 covers 16 residues. Trimming took 4 bases from V and 1 from J; bases not matched to a gene: 8. CDR3 residues: CASSPNPTGGNTEAFF. In nucleotides, the CDR3 is TGCGCCAGCAGCCCAAACCCGACAGGGGGGAACACTGAAGCTTTCTTT.

This rearrangement joins TRBV6-4 to TRBJ1-5; TRBD1 is a possible D gene (5 bases). The germline V and J ends were trimmed by 7 bases and 11 bases, with 12 bases remaining between them. From germline, CDR1 is MRHNA and CDR2 SNTAGT. The CDR3 covers 11 residues. In nucleotides, the CDR3 is TGTGCCAGCATACAGGACGGGGCCCAGCATTTT. This gives the protein CASIQDGAQHF.

A few counts support this clone. The germline gene is not matched at one end of the junction; a read error may be the cause. The gene calls are TRBV7-9 and TRBJ1-2, with D hard to call. The CDR3 has 13 residues. The V gene's germline CDR1 is SEHNR and CDR2 FQNEAQ (reference sequence). The CDR3 here is CASSLAGVNGYTF. CDR3 bases: TGTGCCAGCAGCTTAGCCGGGGTGAATGGCTATACCTTC.